The 22 T cell receptor beta chains listed next were all sequenced from one sample in a study of regulatory T cells in long-lasting Graves disease. Building of the TCR beta libraries involved iRepertoire HTBI primers and Arm-PCR of CDR3 regions. TCRdb recomputed calls from the multiplex PCR reads with MiXCR, one row per CDR3 protein. Of 500,000 or so distinct CDR3 sequences listed, more than 15% were seen once; the top ten hold 20% to 30%. The time point denotes: newly diagnosed GD, antithyroid drugs for less than 3 months. The TCR library was prepared using RNA isolated from PBMCs. The same sample was also studied in work on T cells in Graves' hyperthyroidism and ophthalmopathy.

This specimen consisted of peripheral blood mononuclear cells (PBMCs), obtained at new diagnosis, from a patient treated with antithyroid drugs. All receptors come from a woman aged 35 to 60 with Graves disease.

This clonotype appeared many times. This chain connects TRBV3-1 to TRBJ1-1, with D possibly being TRBD1 (6 bases). This CDR3 has 12 residues. Per the germline V gene, CDR1 is LGHDT and CDR2 is YNNKEL (reference sequence). V gave up 8 bases and J gave up 1 base, with 8 bases separating them. CDR3 sequence (DNA): TGTGCCAGCTCCAGGGGGAACACTGAAGCTTTCTTT. This encodes CASSRGNTEAFF.

This clonotype turned up a few times. The chain employs TRBV5-1 and TRBJ1-5, with 8 bases identical to TRBD1. V shed 4 bases, J shed 6 bases, and the junction held 9 bases outside the gene matches. The V gene's germline CDR1 is SGHRS and CDR2 YFSETQ. This CDR3 spans 15 amino acids. CDR3 region: CASSPGGQDSQPQHF. The CDR3 nucleotides are TGCGCCAGCAGCCCGGGGGGACAGGATAGTCAGCCCCAGCATTTT.

Many counts were recorded for this clonotype. The chain couples TRBV12-3 or TRBV12-4 to TRBJ1-1; tentative D call: TRBD1 (5 bases). The CDR3 runs to 13 residues. Trimming took 0 bases from V and 12 from J, leaving 14 bases between them. The CDR3 is CASSLALGGGPFF. The DNA of the CDR3 is TGTGCCAGCAGTTTAGCGCTCGGGGGTGGACCTTTCTTT.

Only a few counts were recorded for this clonotype. The chain has TRBV9 and TRBJ2-3; 8 bases are shared with TRBD2. This CDR3 is 17 amino acids long. Trimming removed 0 bases from V and 4 bases from J; junction bases left unmatched: 10. Germline values: CDR1 SGDLS, CDR2 YYNGEE. The CDR3 nucleotides are TGTGCCAGCAGCGTAGCTTCTCCGGGGGGGCCCTCAGATACGCAGTATTTT. Its translation: CASSVASPGGPSDTQYF.

The table lists this clonotype with many counts. The chain has TRBV20-1 and TRBJ1-6; D gene unclear. Per germline, CDR1 DFQATT and CDR2 SNEGSKA (reference sequence). The CDR3 is 14 residues long. The CDR3, as DNA: TGCAGCGCCGTTCGGTTTGTGGCTAATTCACCCCTCCACTTT. This sequence encodes CSAVRFVANSPLHF.

This clonotype showed up many times. The chain recombines TRBV6-1 with TRBJ1-1, with D uncertain. The germline gives CDR1 MNHNS, CDR2 SASEGT. The CDR3 has 11 residues. Trimming pared 9 bases from V and 5 bases from J, leaving 10 bases between. The CDR3 loop is CASLRGTEAFF. The DNA for the CDR3 is TGTGCCAGTCTGCGAGGGACTGAAGCTTTCTTT.

This clonotype was seen ten or more times. The chain recombines TRBV7-9 with TRBJ1-1, with 7 bases that match TRBD1. Germline CDR1 reads SEHNR; CDR2 reads FQNEAQ (reference sequence). The CDR3 has 16 amino acids. Trimming cost V 1 base and J 5 bases; bases outside gene matches: 10. The CDR3 DNA is TGTGCCAGCAGCTTAGGAGGGGGCCCTGGGGGTACTGAAGCTTTCTTT. Its protein is CASSLGGGPGGTEAFF.

This clonotype has only a few counts. The V call is TRBV5-4, the J call TRBJ2-1; TRBD1 aligns across 8 bases. The CDR3 covers 15 residues. CDR1 is SGHNT, CDR2 YYREEE, per germline (reference sequence). V lost 4 bases and J lost 3; bases outside the gene matches: 6. The chain's CDR3 is CASSLQQGVYNEQFF. The CDR3, as DNA: TGTGCCAGCAGCCTCCAACAGGGGGTCTACAATGAGCAGTTCTTC.

This clonotype was observed many times. The rearrangement uses TRBV3-1 and TRBJ2-3; D remains ambiguous. The CDR3 consists of 14 residues. The V gene lost 2 bases and the J gene lost 0 bases, with 6 bases spanning the gap. The germline V gene has CDR1 LGHDT and CDR2 YNNKEL (reference sequence). The CDR3 region is CASSQSGSTDTQYF. Here the CDR3 DNA reads TGTGCCAGCAGCCAATCTGGGAGCACAGATACGCAGTATTTT.

This clonotype occurred many times. The chain recombines TRBV7-8 with TRBJ2-7; D possibly uses TRBD1 or TRBD2 (6 bases each). The CDR3 has 15 amino acids. The V end lost 1 base, the J end lost 5 bases, and 15 bases lay between the germline ends. Per the germline V gene, CDR1 is SGHVS and CDR2 is FQNEAQ. CDR3 amino acids: CASSLVERGLDEQYF. DNA of the CDR3: TGTGCCAGCAGCTTAGTGGAACGGGGGCTCGACGAGCAGTACTTC.

This clonotype occurred a few times. The V gene is TRBV5-4, the J gene TRBJ2-1; D is undetermined. The V gene's germline CDR1 is SGHNT and CDR2 YYREEE (reference sequence). Trimming pared 0 bases from V and 5 bases from J, leaving 3 bases between. This CDR3 has 12 amino acids. CDR3 coding DNA: TGTGCCAGCAGCTTGGCGCACAATGAGCAGTTCTTC. Translated, it gives CASSLAHNEQFF. The variable domain in full, completed from reference TRBV5-4 and TRBJ2-1, reads ETGVTQSPTHLIKTRGQQVTLRCSSQSGHNTVSWYQQALGQGPQFIFQYYREEENGRGNFPPRFSGLQFPNYSSELNVNALELDDSALYLCASSLAHNEQFFGPGTRLTVL.

This clonotype was seen a few times. CDR3 DNA sequence: TGTGCCAGCAGTATGGGGACAGGCCCCAGGGGCTACACCTTC. As protein: CASSMGTGPRGYTF. The V gene is TRBV12-3 or TRBV12-4, the J gene TRBJ1-2, with 8 bases aligning to TRBD1. This CDR3 is 14 amino acids long. The V gene end was trimmed by 5 bases and the J gene end by 8 bases; junction bases not matched to a gene: 10.

In its sample, this clonotype was seen many times. This rearrangement joins TRBV6-1 to TRBJ1-6, with a tentative D call TRBD1 (6 bases). Deletions cut 5 bases from V and 8 bases from J, with 16 bases between. In germline, CDR1 is MNHNS, CDR2 SASEGT. There are 15 residues in the CDR3. As DNA, the CDR3 is TGTGCCAGCAGTATATCGACAGCAGGGGATTCACCCCTCCACTTT. This translates into CASSISTAGDSPLHF.

This clonotype came up many times. The rearrangement links TRBV6-1 to TRBJ1-5; TRBD1 matches 8 bases. This CDR3 comprises 13 residues. J lost 7 bases, V lost 7 bases, and 6 bases had no gene match. CDR1 MNHNS and CDR2 SASEGT come from the germline V gene. The DNA for the CDR3 is TGTGCCAGCACAGGACAGGGCGGGCAGCCCCAGCATTTT. Protein sequence: CASTGQGGQPQHF.

The chain employs TRBV5-4 and TRBJ2-5; D may be TRBD1 (5 bases). Trimming cost V 4 bases and J 3 bases, with 16 bases left between them. CDR3 length: 15 residues. Per the germline V gene, CDR1 is SGHNT and CDR2 is YYREEE (reference sequence). The CDR3 loop reads CASSRRLGAEETQYF. Written as DNA, the CDR3 is TGTGCCAGCAGCCGCCGTCTTGGGGCGGAAGAGACCCAGTACTTC. The full variable domain, its missing parts supplied by reference TRBV5-4 and TRBJ2-5, is ETGVTQSPTHLIKTRGQQVTLRCSSQSGHNTVSWYQQALGQGPQFIFQYYREEENGRGNFPPRFSGLQFPNYSSELNVNALELDDSALYLCASSRRLGAEETQYFGPGTRLLVL.

This clonotype has only one observation. The V and J genes are TRBV7-2 and TRBJ2-3; D is uncertain. This CDR3 region has 14 residues. The V gene's germline CDR1 is SGHTA and CDR2 FQGNSA. The germline V and J ends were trimmed by 0 bases and 5 bases, with 9 bases remaining between them. The CDR3 is CASSLASRLDTQYF. The CDR3 DNA sequence: TGTGCCAGCAGCTTAGCGTCCCGACTAGATACGCAGTATTTT.

On this clonotype: Sequence at one end of the junction differs from germline and may be a read error. The chain employs TRBV5-4 and TRBJ2-2, with D tentatively TRBD2 (5 bases). CDR3 length: 13 amino acids. From germline, CDR1 is SGHNT and CDR2 YYREEE (reference sequence). The CDR3 sequence: CASSLAGLGKLFF. The DNA for the CDR3 is TGTGCCAGCAGCTTGGCTGGGCTCGGGAAGCTGTTTTTT.

This chain links TRBV6-4 with TRBJ2-1; D is uncertain. The CDR3 has 14 residues. Trimming took 3 bases from V and 1 from J, leaving 7 bases between them. Germline V gene lookup returns CDR1 MRHNA and CDR2 SNTAGT. CDR3 sequence: CASSETWSYNEQFF. The CDR3 region has the DNA TGTGCCAGCAGTGAAACCTGGTCCTACAATGAGCAGTTCTTC.

The sample holds many counts of this clonotype. This chain uses TRBV28 with TRBJ1-2; D unresolved. Germline values: CDR1 MDHEN, CDR2 SYDVKM. V lost 2 bases, J lost 5 bases, and 6 bases lay in between. The CDR3 runs 12 residues. The chain's CDR3 is CASSLPQYGYTF. In DNA form, the CDR3 reads TGTGCCAGCAGTTTACCCCAGTATGGCTACACCTTC.

The gene calls are TRBV6-1 and TRBJ2-6; 8 positions match TRBD2. CDR3 size: 15 residues. V dropped 7 bases and J dropped 2; count of bases not matched to a gene: 4. The V gene's germline CDR1 is MNHNS and CDR2 SASEGT. The CDR3: CASKEAGAGANVLTF. The DNA of the CDR3 is TGTGCCAGCAAGGAAGCGGGGGCTGGGGCCAACGTCCTGACTTTC.

This clonotype came up many times. The genes are TRBV12-3 or TRBV12-4 and TRBJ2-5, with TRBD2 matching 9 bases. This CDR3 spans 14 amino acids. Trimming removed 3 bases from V and 3 bases from J; junction bases left unmatched: 2. CDR3 sequence (DNA): TGTGCCAGCAGTTTTGCGGGGGGGAAAGAGACCCAGTACTTC. This translates into CASSFAGGKETQYF.

This clonotype was seen ten or more times. J is TRBJ2-3 and V is TRBV6-2 or TRBV6-3; 10 bases match TRBD2. Per germline, CDR1 MNHEY and CDR2 SVGEGT. V lost 0 bases to trimming and J lost 4 bases; unmatched junction nucleotides: 4. The CDR3 length is 16 residues. This chain's CDR3 is CASSYSSGGAPDTQYF. The CDR3 DNA follows: TGTGCCAGCAGTTACTCAAGCGGGGGGGCCCCAGATACGCAGTATTTT.